Presented here are 29 T cell receptor beta chains from one specimen sequenced in a study of cytomegalovirus exposure and HLA in healthy donors. PCR amplification relied on 60 Vbeta primers (plus 13 Jbeta primers). Data came from immunoSEQ multiplex PCR; TCRdb stores just in-frame clones and leaves some out. Seen here are about 200,000 clones, 86% observed once, and the top ten hold approximately 0.31%. Specimen: PBMCs. The source is a woman aged 25-40 years in good health and CMV-seronegative.

The genes are TRBV18 and TRBJ2-5; TRBD1 matches at 11 bases. J was trimmed by 7 bases and V by 2 bases; bases with no gene match: 3. CDR1 and CDR2 (germline): KGHSH, LQKENI. The CDR3 is made up of 14 amino acids. CDR3 bases: TGTGCCAGCTCACCAGGGACAGGGGGAGCGACCCAGTACTTC. Translated: CASSPGTGGATQYF. Variable domain in full (rest from reference TRBV18 and TRBJ2-5): NAGVMQNPRHLVRRRGQEARLRCSPMKGHSHVYWYRQLPEEGLKFMVYLQKENIIDESGMPKERFSAEFPKEGPSILRIQQVVRGDSAAYFCASSPGTGGATQYFGPGTRLLVL.

The rearrangement links TRBV15 to TRBJ2-1; tentatively, D is TRBD2 (5 bases). Trimming removed 0 bases at V and 5 bases at J, with 11 bases between. Germline V CDR1 and CDR2: LNHNV, YYDKDF (reference sequence). This CDR3 comprises 15 residues. This CDR3 reads CATSRDGGSHNEQFF. DNA of the CDR3: TGTGCCACCAGCAGAGATGGTGGGAGTCACAATGAGCAGTTCTTC.

This clone was seen just once. This chain links TRBV5-8 with TRBJ2-7, with a weak D call TRBD1 (5 bases). The CDR3 has 14 residues. V was clipped by 0 bases and J by 0 bases, with 7 bases between them. CDR1 is SGHTS and CDR2 is YDEGEE in the germline V gene. The DNA of the CDR3 is TGTGCCAGCAGCTTGGGGGGCGGCTCCTACGAGCAGTACTTC. Residues: CASSLGGGSYEQYF.

The chain couples TRBV7-9 to TRBJ2-2; D gene uncertain. Germline CDR1 reads SEHNR; CDR2 reads FQNEAQ (reference sequence). The V and J ends lost 1 base and 0 bases respectively, with 6 bases between them. The CDR3 is 15 residues long. The CDR3 DNA is TGTGCCAGCAGCTTAGTTATAGCGAACACCGGGGAGCTGTTTTTT. This encodes CASSLVIANTGELFF.

The chain employs TRBV5-1 and TRBJ1-2; D might be TRBD1 (6 bases). Germline-derived CDR1 and CDR2 are SGHRS and YFSETQ. Trimming removed 2 bases from V and 8 bases from J, with 19 bases in between. The CDR3 is made up of 15 amino acids. The CDR3 protein is CASSLEGGARDGYTF. CDR3 bases: TGCGCCAGCAGCTTAGAGGGGGGGGCAAGAGACGGCTACACCTTC. The full variable domain, its missing parts supplied by reference TRBV5-1 and TRBJ1-2, is KAGVTQTPRYLIKTRGQQVTLSCSPISGHRSVSWYQQTPGQGLQFLFEYFSETQRNKGNFPGRFSGRQFSNSRSEMNVSTLELGDSALYLCASSLEGGARDGYTFGSGTRLTVV.

The chain recombines TRBV28 with TRBJ1-1; perhaps TRBD1 as D (6 bases). Trimming took off 7 bases at V and 3 bases at J, with 15 bases between the two ends. Germline CDR1 MDHEN, CDR2 SYDVKM. There are 14 residues in the CDR3. CDR3 loop: CASTLGAGDTEAFF. CDR3 coding DNA: TGTGCCAGCACCCTGGGGGCGGGAGACACTGAAGCTTTCTTT.

The chain combines TRBV25-1 with TRBJ2-2, with D possibly TRBD2 on 6 matching bases. The V end lost 0 bases, the J end lost 2 bases, and 10 bases lay between the germline ends. Looked up from germline, CDR1 is MGHDK and CDR2 is SYGVNS. The CDR3 sequence is 16 residues long. CDR3 in DNA: TGTGCCAGCAGTGAATATGGAGGGATAAACACCGGGGAGCTGTTTTTT. This sequence encodes CASSEYGGINTGELFF.

This sequence joins TRBV27 and TRBJ2-1; a possible D gene is TRBD2 (6 bases). Germline lookup yields CDR1 MNHEY and CDR2 SMNVEV (reference sequence). V was pared by 4 bases and J by 6 bases, with 13 bases between. The CDR3 contains 14 residues. CDR3 coding DNA: TGTGCCAGCAGTTCAGCCCGGGGGACCAATGAGCAGTTCTTC. This sequence encodes CASSSARGTNEQFF.

The J gene is TRBJ2-7, the V gene TRBV27; 11 positions match TRBD2. The CDR3 totals 14 residues. Per germline, CDR1 MNHEY and CDR2 SMNVEV (reference sequence). V was clipped by 4 bases and J by 1 base; unmatched bases: 0. The CDR3 protein is CASSWTSGSYEQYF. The CDR3 region has the DNA TGTGCCAGCAGTTGGACTAGCGGGTCCTACGAGCAGTACTTC.

This clone has more than one count but fewer than ten. The rearrangement uses TRBV7-3 and TRBJ2-6; the D gene is possibly TRBD1 (5 bases). V gave up 2 bases and J gave up 1 base, with 12 bases separating them. CDR1 and CDR2 (germline): SGHTA, FQGTGA. This CDR3 contains 17 residues. In nucleotides, the CDR3 is TGTGCCAGCAGCTTACTCCCCCCAGGGTCTGGGGCCAACGTCCTGACTTTC. It yields the protein CASSLLPPGSGANVLTF.

V gene TRBV5-1 combines with J gene TRBJ2-1, with D perhaps matching TRBD1 (6 bases). V lost 4 bases, J lost 4 bases, and 12 bases lay in between. The CDR3 length is 14 residues. Germline values: CDR1 SGHRS, CDR2 YFSETQ. The chain's CDR3 is CASSPRDIYNEQFF. The CDR3 DNA is TGCGCCAGCAGCCCCAGGGACATATACAATGAGCAGTTCTTC. Using reference TRBV5-1 and TRBJ2-1 for the parts outside the CDR3, the full variable domain is KAGVTQTPRYLIKTRGQQVTLSCSPISGHRSVSWYQQTPGQGLQFLFEYFSETQRNKGNFPGRFSGRQFSNSRSEMNVSTLELGDSALYLCASSPRDIYNEQFFGPGTRLTVL.

A word on this clone: Germline is not matched at one junction end, which may reflect a read error. The chain recombines TRBV4-1 with TRBJ2-7; TRBD1 might be the D (6 bases). The germline gives CDR1 MGHRA, CDR2 YSYEKL. The CDR3 covers 14 residues. CDR3 sequence: CASSQERIAGVLTF. The CDR3, as DNA: TGCGCCAGCAGCCAAGAACGGATAGCAGGGGTCCTTACTTTC.

This chain links TRBV2 with TRBJ1-1; 7 positions agree with TRBD1. This CDR3 spans 16 amino acids. The germline V gene has CDR1 SNHLY and CDR2 FYNNEI. Unmatched junction bases numbered 13, after V lost 3 bases and J lost 6 bases. CDR3 DNA: TGTGCCAGCAGTGACCCCGACAGGGTGGGCAAGGCTGAAGCTTTCTTT. It yields the protein CASSDPDRVGKAEAFF.

The chain uses TRBV25-1 and TRBJ2-1; D remains unclear. There are 16 residues in the CDR3. V shed 3 bases and J shed 5 bases, with 17 bases lying between them. Germline CDR1 is MGHDK and CDR2 is SYGVNS. The chain's CDR3 is CASSDQNSYSNNEQFF. CDR3 DNA: TGTGCCAGCAGTGATCAGAACAGCTATTCGAACAATGAGCAGTTCTTC.

The DNA of the CDR3 is TGTGCCAGCAGCCAATGGGACAGCAAGAGCGCCGCGGGTTACAATGAGCAGTTCTTC. Protein: CASSQWDSKSAAGYNEQFF. V is TRBV7-3 and J is TRBJ2-1; the match to TRBD1 covers 7 bases. The V gene end was trimmed by 5 bases and the J gene end by 4 bases; junction bases not matched to a gene: 20. Germline CDR1 and CDR2: SGHTA and FQGTGA. This CDR3 is built from 19 residues.

The V and J genes are TRBV27 and TRBJ2-7, with 8 bases matching TRBD2. Germline CDR1 reads MNHEY; CDR2 reads SMNVEV (reference sequence). The V and J ends lost 6 bases and 3 bases, in that order; junction bases with no gene match: 13. CDR3 size: 16 residues. The CDR3 protein is CASRTASGQKGYEQYF. CDR3 nucleotide sequence: TGTGCCAGCAGAACGGCTAGCGGGCAGAAGGGCTACGAGCAGTACTTC.

The chain joins TRBV7-9 to TRBJ1-6, with D uncertain. Trimming removed 5 bases at V and 4 bases at J, with 3 bases between. The V gene's germline CDR1 is SEHNR and CDR2 FQNEAQ (reference sequence). The CDR3 runs to 12 residues. CDR3 protein: CASSQYNSPLHF. In DNA, the CDR3 is TGTGCCAGCAGCCAATATAATTCACCCCTCCACTTT.

The genes are TRBV5-6 and TRBJ2-3; a possible D gene is TRBD1 (5 bases). The length of the CDR3 is 14 residues. Germline-derived CDR1 and CDR2 are SGHDT and YYEEEE. V was cut by 0 bases and J by 3 bases, with 8 bases left in between. The CDR3 loop is CASSLATGTDTQYF. CDR3 sequence (DNA): TGTGCCAGCAGCTTGGCAACAGGTACAGATACGCAGTATTTT.

The chain combines TRBV19 with TRBJ1-5; no reliable D call. There are 13 residues in the CDR3. Trimming took 6 bases from V and 5 from J, leaving 11 bases between them. Germline CDR1 is LNHDA and CDR2 is SQIVND (reference sequence). CDR3 sequence: CASSPMRDQPQHF. Here the CDR3 DNA reads TGTGCCAGTAGCCCGATGCGGGATCAGCCCCAGCATTTT.

This clone was counted a few times. The rearrangement uses TRBV18 and TRBJ2-6; tentative D call: TRBD1 (6 bases). Germline values: CDR1 KGHSH, CDR2 LQKENI. The CDR3 sequence is 20 residues long. With 0 bases removed from V and 0 bases from J, the gap between germline ends came to 18 bases. This CDR3 reads CASSPPGMRGWPSGANVLTF. The CDR3 DNA is TGTGCCAGCTCACCACCGGGAATGAGGGGGTGGCCCTCTGGGGCCAACGTCCTGACTTTC.

The chain employs TRBV19 and TRBJ2-3; weak D call: TRBD1 (5 bases). Germline CDR1 LNHDA, CDR2 SQIVND (reference sequence). Trimming took 3 bases from V and 2 from J, leaving 6 bases between them. The CDR3 is made up of 13 amino acids. The CDR3 DNA reads as TGTGCCAGTAGTATGGACAACACAGATACGCAGTATTTT. Protein: CASSMDNTDTQYF.

V is TRBV29-1 and J is TRBJ1-3; D possibly corresponds to TRBD1 (5 bases). Per germline, CDR1 SQVTM and CDR2 ANQGSEA. The CDR3 has 13 amino acids. Trimming left V 7 bases short and J 0 bases short, with 10 bases between. The CDR3 reads CSARQSSGNTIYF. DNA for the CDR3: TGCAGCGCACGACAGAGCTCTGGAAACACCATATATTTT.

The V call is TRBV15, the J call TRBJ2-5; perhaps TRBD2 as D (6 bases). CDR3 size: 16 residues. The V gene lost 0 bases and the J gene lost 4 bases, with 15 bases spanning the gap. The germline CDR1 and CDR2 sequences are LNHNV and YYDKDF (reference sequence). In DNA form, the CDR3 reads TGTGCCACCAGCAGAGATAGAGGAGGGGCGGGAGAGACCCAGTACTTC. As protein: CATSRDRGGAGETQYF.

The chain links TRBV6-1 to TRBJ1-1; D not certain. Looked up from germline, CDR1 is MNHNS and CDR2 is SASEGT. Trimming stripped 4 bases from V and 3 bases from J, with 9 bases between. The length of the CDR3 is 13 residues. CDR3 protein: CASSGSVDTEAFF. The DNA for the CDR3 is TGTGCCAGCAGTGGATCAGTCGACACTGAAGCTTTCTTT.

The rearrangement uses TRBV7-6 and TRBJ2-1, with TRBD2 identical over 13 bases. The CDR3 covers 21 residues. Trimming at V came to 2 bases and at J to 2 bases, leaving 15 bases not matched to a gene. CDR1 is SGHVS, CDR2 FNYEAQ, per germline. The CDR3: CASSLTRTGLAGVGTYNEQFF. The CDR3 DNA reads as TGTGCCAGCAGCTTAACTCGTACCGGACTAGCGGGAGTGGGGACCTACAATGAGCAGTTCTTC.

The chain links TRBV2 to TRBJ1-5; 7 bases map to TRBD1. The germline V gene encodes CDR1 SNHLY and CDR2 FYNNEI. V was clipped by 4 bases and J by 7 bases; unmatched bases: 7. The length of the CDR3 is 14 residues. The CDR3 DNA reads as TGTGCCAGCAGTGCAGACAGGGTCGGGCAGCCCCAGCATTTT. It specifies CASSADRVGQPQHF.

The V call is TRBV5-8, the J call TRBJ2-5; 7 bases map to TRBD1. Germline CDR1 SGHTS, CDR2 YDEGEE. The junction had 1 base not matched to a gene; V was cut back by 1 base and J by 4 bases. This CDR3 is built from 13 residues. The CDR3 loop reads CASSLTGVETQYF. In DNA form, the CDR3 reads TGTGCCAGCAGCTTGACAGGGGTAGAGACCCAGTACTTC.

The V and J genes are TRBV11-1 and TRBJ2-5, with TRBD2 as a possible D gene (6 bases). The CDR3 is 14 amino acids. CDR1 is SGHAT and CDR2 is FQDESV in the germline V gene (reference sequence). With 9 bases removed from V and 2 bases from J, the gap between germline ends came to 16 bases. CDR3 loop: CASSTLAEQETQYF. Here the CDR3 DNA reads TGTGCCAGTTCGACGTTAGCGGAACAAGAGACCCAGTACTTC.

The genes are TRBV5-1 and TRBJ2-5; weak D call: TRBD2 (5 bases). CDR3 length equals 17 residues. Deletions cut 3 bases from V and 4 bases from J, with 22 bases between. Germline CDR1 reads SGHRS; CDR2 reads YFSETQ. Written as DNA, the CDR3 is TGCGCCAGCAGCTCATCCCCCGGACCAGGAGGAGGAGAGACCCAGTACTTC. This sequence encodes CASSSSPGPGGGETQYF.